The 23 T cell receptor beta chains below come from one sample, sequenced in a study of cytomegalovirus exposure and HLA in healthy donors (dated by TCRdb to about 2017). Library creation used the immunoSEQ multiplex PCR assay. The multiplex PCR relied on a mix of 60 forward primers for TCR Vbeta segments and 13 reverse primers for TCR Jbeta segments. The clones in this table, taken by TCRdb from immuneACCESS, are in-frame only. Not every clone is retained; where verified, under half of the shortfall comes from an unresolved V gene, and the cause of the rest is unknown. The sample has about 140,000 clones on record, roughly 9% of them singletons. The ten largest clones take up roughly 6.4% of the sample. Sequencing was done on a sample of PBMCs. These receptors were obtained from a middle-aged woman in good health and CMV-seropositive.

CDR3 loop: CASSLERDRALLYGYTF. In DNA, the CDR3 is TGTGCCAGCAGCTTAGAGCGGGACAGGGCGCTGTTATATGGCTACACCTTC. The chain recombines TRBV7-9 with TRBJ1-2, with TRBD1 matching 9 bases. With 1 base clipped from V and 5 bases from J, the junction kept 11 bases outside the gene matches. This CDR3 is built from 17 residues. Germline V gene lookup returns CDR1 SEHNR and CDR2 FQNEAQ (reference sequence).

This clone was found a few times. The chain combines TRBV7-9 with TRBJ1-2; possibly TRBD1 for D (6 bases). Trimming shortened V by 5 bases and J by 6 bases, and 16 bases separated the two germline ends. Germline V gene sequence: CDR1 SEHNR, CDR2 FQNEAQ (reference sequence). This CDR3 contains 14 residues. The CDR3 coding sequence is TGTGCCAGCAGCCAGGTTGGGGGGGCAAATGGCTACACCTTC. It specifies CASSQVGGANGYTF.

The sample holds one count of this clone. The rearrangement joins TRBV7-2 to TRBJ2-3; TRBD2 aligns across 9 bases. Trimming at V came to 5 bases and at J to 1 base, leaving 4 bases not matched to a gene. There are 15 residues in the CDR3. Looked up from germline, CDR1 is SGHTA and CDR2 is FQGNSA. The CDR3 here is CASSRGGGGTDTQYF. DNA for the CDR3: TGTGCCAGCAGCCGGGGCGGGGGGGGCACAGATACGCAGTATTTT.

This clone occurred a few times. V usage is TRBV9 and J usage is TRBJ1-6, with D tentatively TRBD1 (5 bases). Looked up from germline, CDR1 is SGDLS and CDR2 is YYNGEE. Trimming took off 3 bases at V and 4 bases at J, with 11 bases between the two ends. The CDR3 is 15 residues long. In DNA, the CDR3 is TGTGCCAGCAGCGCAGTTGGGACTTATAATTCACCCCTCCACTTT. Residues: CASSAVGTYNSPLHF.

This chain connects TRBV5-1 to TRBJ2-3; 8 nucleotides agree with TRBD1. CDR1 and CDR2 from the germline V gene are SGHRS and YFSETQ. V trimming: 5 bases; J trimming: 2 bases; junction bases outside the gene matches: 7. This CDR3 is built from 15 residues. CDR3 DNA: TGCGCCAGCAGTTTGACAGGGGCTTTCACAGATACGCAGTATTTT. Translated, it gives CASSLTGAFTDTQYF.

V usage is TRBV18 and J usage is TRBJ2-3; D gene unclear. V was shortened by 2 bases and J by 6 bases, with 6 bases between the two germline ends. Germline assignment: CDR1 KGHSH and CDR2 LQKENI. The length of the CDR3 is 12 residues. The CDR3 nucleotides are TGTGCCAGCTCACCAGCCGCGGATACGCAGTATTTT. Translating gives CASSPAADTQYF.

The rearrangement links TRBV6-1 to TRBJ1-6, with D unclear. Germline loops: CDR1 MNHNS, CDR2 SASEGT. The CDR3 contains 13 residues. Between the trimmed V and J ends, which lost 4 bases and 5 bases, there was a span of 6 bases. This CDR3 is CASSVTDNSPLHF. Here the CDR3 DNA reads TGTGCCAGCAGTGTTACAGATAATTCACCCCTCCACTTT.

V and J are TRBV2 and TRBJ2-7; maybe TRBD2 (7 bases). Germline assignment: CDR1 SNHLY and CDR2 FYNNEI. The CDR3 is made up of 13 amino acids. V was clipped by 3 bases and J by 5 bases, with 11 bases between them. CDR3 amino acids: CASSDRGGDEQYF. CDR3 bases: TGTGCCAGCAGTGATAGAGGGGGGGACGAGCAGTACTTC.

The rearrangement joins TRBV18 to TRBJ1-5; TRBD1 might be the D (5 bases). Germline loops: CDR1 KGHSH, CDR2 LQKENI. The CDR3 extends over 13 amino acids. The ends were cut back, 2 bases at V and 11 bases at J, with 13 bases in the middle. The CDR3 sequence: CASSPGGEASQHF. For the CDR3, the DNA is TGTGCCAGCTCACCAGGGGGGGAAGCATCCCAGCATTTT.

The CDR3 DNA sequence: TGCGCCAGCAGCCTTGGACAGGGGATGATTAATGAAAAACTGTTTTTT. This translates into CASSLGQGMINEKLFF. The V call is TRBV5-1, the J call TRBJ1-4; TRBD1 matches at 9 bases. J was trimmed by 4 bases and V by 4 bases; bases with no gene match: 8. CDR1 is SGHRS, CDR2 YFSETQ, per germline. The CDR3 runs 16 residues.

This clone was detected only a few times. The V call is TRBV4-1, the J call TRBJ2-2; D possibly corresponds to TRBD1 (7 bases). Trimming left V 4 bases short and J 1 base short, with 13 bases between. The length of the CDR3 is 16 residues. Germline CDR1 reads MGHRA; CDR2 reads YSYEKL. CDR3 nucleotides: TGCGCCAGCAGCCTCCGACAGGGAGGGAACACCGGGGAGCTGTTTTTT. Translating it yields CASSLRQGGNTGELFF.

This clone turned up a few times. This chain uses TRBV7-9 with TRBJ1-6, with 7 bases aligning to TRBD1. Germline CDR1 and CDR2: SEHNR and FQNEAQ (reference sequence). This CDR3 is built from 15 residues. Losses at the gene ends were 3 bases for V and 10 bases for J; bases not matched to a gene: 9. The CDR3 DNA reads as TGTGCCAGCAGCTTCGGACAGGCGAAGGGGTCACCCCTCCACTTT. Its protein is CASSFGQAKGSPLHF.

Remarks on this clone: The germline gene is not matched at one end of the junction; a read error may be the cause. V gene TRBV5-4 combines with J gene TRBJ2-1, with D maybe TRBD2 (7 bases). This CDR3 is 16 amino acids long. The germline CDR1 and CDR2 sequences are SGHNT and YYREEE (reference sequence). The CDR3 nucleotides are TGTGCCAGCAGCGGGGTATGGGGGGGCACTCACAATGAGGAGTTCTTC. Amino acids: CASSGVWGGTHNEEFF.

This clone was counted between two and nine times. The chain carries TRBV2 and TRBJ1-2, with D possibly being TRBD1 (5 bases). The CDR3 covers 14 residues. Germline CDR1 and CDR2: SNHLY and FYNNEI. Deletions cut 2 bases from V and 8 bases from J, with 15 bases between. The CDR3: CASSEYGAQEGYTF. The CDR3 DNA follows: TGTGCCAGCAGTGAATATGGGGCGCAGGAAGGCTACACCTTC.

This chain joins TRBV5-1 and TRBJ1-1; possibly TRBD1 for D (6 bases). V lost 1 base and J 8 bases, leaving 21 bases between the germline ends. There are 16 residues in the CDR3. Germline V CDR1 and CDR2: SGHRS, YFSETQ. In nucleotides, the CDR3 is TGCGCCAGCAGCTTGACTGGGACAACCTATTCGGGGGAAGCTTTCTTT. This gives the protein CASSLTGTTYSGEAFF. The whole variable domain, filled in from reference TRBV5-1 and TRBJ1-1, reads KAGVTQTPRYLIKTRGQQVTLSCSPISGHRSVSWYQQTPGQGLQFLFEYFSETQRNKGNFPGRFSGRQFSNSRSEMNVSTLELGDSALYLCASSLTGTTYSGEAFFGQGTRLTVV.

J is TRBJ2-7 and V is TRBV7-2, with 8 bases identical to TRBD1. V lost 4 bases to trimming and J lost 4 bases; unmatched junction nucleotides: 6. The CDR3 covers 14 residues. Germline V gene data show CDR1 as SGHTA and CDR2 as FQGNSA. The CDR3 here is CASSSTGGQYEQYF. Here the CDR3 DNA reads TGTGCCAGCAGCTCAACAGGGGGTCAGTACGAGCAGTACTTC.

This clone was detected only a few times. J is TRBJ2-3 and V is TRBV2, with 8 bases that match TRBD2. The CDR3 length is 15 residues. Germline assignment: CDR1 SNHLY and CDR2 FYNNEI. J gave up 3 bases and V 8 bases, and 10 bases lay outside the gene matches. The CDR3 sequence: CASRREGEVTDTQYF. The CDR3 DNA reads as TGTGCCAGCCGCCGGGAGGGGGAAGTAACAGATACGCAGTATTTT.

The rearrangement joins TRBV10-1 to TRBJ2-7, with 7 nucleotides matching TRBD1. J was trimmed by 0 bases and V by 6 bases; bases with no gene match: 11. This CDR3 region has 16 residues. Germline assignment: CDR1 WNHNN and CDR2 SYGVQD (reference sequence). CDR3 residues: CASRARQGDSSYEQYF. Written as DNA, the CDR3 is TGCGCCAGCAGAGCGAGACAGGGCGATAGCTCCTACGAGCAGTACTTC.

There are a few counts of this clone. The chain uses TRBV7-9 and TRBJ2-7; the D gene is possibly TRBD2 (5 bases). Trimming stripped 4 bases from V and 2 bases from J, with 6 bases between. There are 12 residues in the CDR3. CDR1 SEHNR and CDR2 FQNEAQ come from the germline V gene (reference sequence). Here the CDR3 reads CASSSGTYEQYF. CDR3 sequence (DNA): TGTGCCAGCAGCTCCGGGACCTACGAGCAGTACTTC.

CDR3 residues: CASSQGGQENIQYF. CDR3 DNA: TGTGCCAGCAGCCAGGGGGGACAGGAAAACATTCAGTACTTC. This sequence joins TRBV11-3 and TRBJ2-4, with 8 nucleotides matching TRBD1. This CDR3 is built from 14 residues. V shed 5 bases, J shed 5 bases, and the junction held 5 bases outside the gene matches. The germline CDR1 and CDR2 sequences are SGHNT and YENEEA.

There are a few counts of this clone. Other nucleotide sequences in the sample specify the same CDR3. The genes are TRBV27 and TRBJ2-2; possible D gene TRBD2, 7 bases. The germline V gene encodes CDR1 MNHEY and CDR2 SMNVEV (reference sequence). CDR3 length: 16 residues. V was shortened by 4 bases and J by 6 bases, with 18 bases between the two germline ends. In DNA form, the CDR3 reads TGTGCCAGCAGTTCTTATGCGGGGGCCAGGGCCGGGGAGCTGTTTTTT. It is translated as CASSSYAGARAGELFF.

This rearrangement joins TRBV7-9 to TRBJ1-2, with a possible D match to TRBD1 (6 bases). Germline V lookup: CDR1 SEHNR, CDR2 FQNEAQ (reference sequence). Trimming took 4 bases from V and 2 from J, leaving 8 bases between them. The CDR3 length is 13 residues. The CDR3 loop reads CASSYGTNYGYTF. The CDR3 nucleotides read TGTGCCAGCAGCTACGGGACAAACTATGGCTACACCTTC.

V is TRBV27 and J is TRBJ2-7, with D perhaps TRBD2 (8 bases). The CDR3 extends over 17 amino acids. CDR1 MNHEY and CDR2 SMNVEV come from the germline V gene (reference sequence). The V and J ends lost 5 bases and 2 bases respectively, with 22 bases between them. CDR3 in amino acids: CASSRGGWGQITYEQYF. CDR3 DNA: TGTGCCAGCAGTCGGGGGGGATGGGGACAGATAACCTACGAGCAGTACTTC.